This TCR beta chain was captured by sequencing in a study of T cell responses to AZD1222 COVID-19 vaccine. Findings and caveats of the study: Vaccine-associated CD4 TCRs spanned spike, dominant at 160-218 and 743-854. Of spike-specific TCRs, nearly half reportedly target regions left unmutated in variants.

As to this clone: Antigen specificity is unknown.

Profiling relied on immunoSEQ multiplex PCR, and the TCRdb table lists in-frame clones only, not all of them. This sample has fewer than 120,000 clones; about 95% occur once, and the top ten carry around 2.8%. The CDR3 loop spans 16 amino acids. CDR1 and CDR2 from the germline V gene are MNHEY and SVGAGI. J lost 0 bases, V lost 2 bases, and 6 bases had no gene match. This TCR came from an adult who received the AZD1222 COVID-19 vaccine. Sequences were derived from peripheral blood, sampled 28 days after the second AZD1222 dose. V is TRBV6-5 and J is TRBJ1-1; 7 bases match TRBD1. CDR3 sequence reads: CASSYEGAGVNTEAFF. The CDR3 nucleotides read TGTGCCAGCAGTTACGAGGGGGCGGGAGTGAACACTGAAGCTTTCTTT.